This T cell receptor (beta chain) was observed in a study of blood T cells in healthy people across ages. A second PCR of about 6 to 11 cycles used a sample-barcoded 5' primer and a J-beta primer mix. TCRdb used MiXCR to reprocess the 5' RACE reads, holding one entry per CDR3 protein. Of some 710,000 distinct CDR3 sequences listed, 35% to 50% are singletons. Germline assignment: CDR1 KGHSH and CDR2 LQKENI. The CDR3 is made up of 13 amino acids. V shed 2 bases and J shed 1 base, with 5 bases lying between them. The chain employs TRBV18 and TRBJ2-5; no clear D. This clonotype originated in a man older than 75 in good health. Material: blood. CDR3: CASSPSAQETQYF. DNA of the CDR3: TGTGCCAGCTCACCATCCGCCCAAGAGACCCAGTACTTC.